This T cell receptor beta chain was sequenced for a study of CD8+CD57+ T cells in acquired aplastic anemia. Genomic DNA acted as the template from which TCR beta VDJ combination and CDR3 sequence profiling were carried out. TCRdb reanalysed the reads using MiXCR and keeps one entry per CDR3 protein. The profile shows about 290,000 distinct CDR3 sequences, under 60% of them singletons. CDR3 length: 13 amino acids. V was clipped by 3 bases and J by 2 bases, with 11 bases between them. The germline gives CDR1 DFQATT, CDR2 SNEGSKA (reference sequence). This clonotype was seen a few times. All patients picked for sequencing had shown, by flow cytometry, an expansion of CD8+CD57+ cells.

This chain links TRBV20-1 with TRBJ2-7; D is perhaps TRBD2 (5 bases). This TCR came from a human donor with aplastic anemia. The sequenced sample consisted of sorted CD4+, CD8+, or CD8+CD57+ T cells (not recorded which) from PBMCs. CDR3 residues: CSASRGDPYEQYF. The CDR3 region has the DNA TGCAGTGCTAGTCGGGGTGATCCCTACGAGCAGTACTTC.